Presented here are 23 T cell receptor beta chains from one specimen sequenced in a study of spatial heterogeneity in lung cancer. Study conclusions and caveats: Within tumors, counts of expanded alpha and beta TCRs tracked tumor mutation counts.

These receptors' antigens are unknown. MiXCR was run by TCRdb on the 5' RACE reads, yielding one entry per CDR3 protein. Of about 15,000 distinct CDR3 sequences listed, 6.5% to 8% were seen once; the top ten hold approximately 10%. Time point indicated: sample taken at primary tumor resection. The input for sequencing was lung tumor tissue, taken at surgery. Source of these receptors: a male donor with early-stage non-small cell lung cancer.

This clonotype was picked up a small number of times. The V gene is TRBV27, the J gene TRBJ1-2, with a tentative D call TRBD1 (5 bases). Germline V gene data show CDR1 as MNHEY and CDR2 as SMNVEV (reference sequence). The CDR3 extends over 15 amino acids. Trimming stripped 0 bases from V and 4 bases from J, with 12 bases between. The DNA of the CDR3 is TGTGCCAGCAGTTTATCGCCTGGGGGATCCTATGGCTACACCTTC. Protein sequence: CASSLSPGGSYGYTF.

CDR3 sequence: CASSEGADTQYF. In DNA form, the CDR3 reads TGTGCCAGCAGTGAGGGCGCAGATACGCAGTATTTT. The chain joins TRBV5-6 to TRBJ2-3; the D gene is possibly TRBD2 (5 bases). V was cut by 5 bases and J by 4 bases, with 8 bases left in between. Germline-derived CDR1 and CDR2 are SGHDT and YYEEEE. The CDR3 extends over 12 amino acids. Using reference TRBV5-6 and TRBJ2-3 for the parts outside the CDR3, the full variable domain is DAGVTQSPTHLIKTRGQQVTLRCSPKSGHDTVSWYQQALGQGPQFIFQYYEEEERQRGNFPDRFSGHQFPNYSSELNVNALLLGDSALYLCASSEGADTQYFGPGTRLTVL.

This clonotype has at least ten counts. The rearrangement joins TRBV3-1 to TRBJ1-3, with unresolved D. Germline CDR1 is LGHDT and CDR2 is YNNKEL (reference sequence). Trimming cost V 1 base and J 1 base, with 11 bases left between them. The CDR3 totals 16 residues. CDR3: CASSQAPVTSGNTIYF. Here the CDR3 DNA reads TGTGCCAGCAGCCAAGCTCCGGTTACTTCTGGAAACACCATATATTTT.

This clonotype occurred a few times. The chain joins TRBV6-2 or TRBV6-3 to TRBJ1-5, with D possibly matching TRBD1 (5 bases). Germline V gene lookup returns CDR1 MNHEY and CDR2 SVGEGT. Trimming stripped 0 bases from V and 3 bases from J, with 12 bases between. The CDR3 loop spans 16 amino acids. The CDR3 nucleotides are TGTGCCAGCAGTTACTCGATCTTAGGGGACAATCAGCCCCAGCATTTT. It is translated as CASSYSILGDNQPQHF.

This clonotype was detected only a few times. This chain links TRBV19 with TRBJ1-5; 8 bases line up with TRBD1. Unmatched junction bases numbered 6, after V lost 3 bases and J lost 5 bases. The CDR3 consists of 15 residues. CDR1 and CDR2 (germline): LNHDA, SQIVND (reference sequence). The chain's CDR3 is CASSMVTQGDQPQHF. The DNA for the CDR3 is TGTGCCAGTAGTATGGTGACACAGGGGGATCAGCCCCAGCATTTT.

By share of the sample, this clonotype is medium-sized. This chain joins TRBV20-1 and TRBJ2-3; D is possibly TRBD2 (5 bases). The CDR3 is 13 residues long. The V and J ends lost 3 bases and 4 bases respectively, with 11 bases between them. From germline, CDR1 is DFQATT and CDR2 SNEGSKA (reference sequence). The CDR3, as DNA: TGCAGTGCTAGGTGGGAGCGATCAGATACGCAGTATTTT. It translates to CSARWERSDTQYF.

This clonotype was seen many times. CDR3 sequence (DNA): TGCAGCGTTGAGGGACAGGGGGCATACGAGCAGTACTTC. Translation: CSVEGQGAYEQYF. The chain joins TRBV29-1 to TRBJ2-7, with 12 positions matching TRBD1. With V trimmed by 3 bases and J by 4 bases, 1 base remained unmatched. The CDR3 spans 13 residues. Germline V gives CDR1 SQVTM, CDR2 ANQGSEA.

This clonotype was found many times. The DNA of the CDR3 is TGTGCTAGTGGTTTGGTGAGCGGGGGGGCCGCAGATACGCAGTATTTT. Translation gives CASGLVSGGAADTQYF. This sequence joins TRBV12-5 and TRBJ2-3; 10 positions agree with TRBD2. Germline CDR1 LGHNT, CDR2 FRNRAP. V dropped 0 bases and J dropped 4; count of bases not matched to a gene: 4. This CDR3 region has 16 residues.

The chain joins TRBV5-1 to TRBJ2-4; 11 bases fit TRBD1. Germline V gene data show CDR1 as SGHRS and CDR2 as YFSETQ. The CDR3 has 15 amino acids. Unmatched junction bases numbered 8, after V lost 4 bases and J lost 8 bases. The CDR3 region is CASSPRDRGGYIQYF. CDR3 bases: TGCGCCAGCAGCCCCCGGGACAGGGGGGGATACATTCAGTACTTC.

This clonotype was observed a few times. This chain joins TRBV7-3 and TRBJ2-1; D not resolved. The V end was cut by 3 bases, the J end by 2 bases, with 14 bases between. Germline V gene lookup returns CDR1 SGHTA and CDR2 FQGTGA. The CDR3 has 16 amino acids. The CDR3 sequence is CASSFRPTGPYNEQFF. The CDR3 nucleotides read TGTGCCAGCAGCTTCCGGCCGACCGGGCCCTACAATGAGCAGTTCTTC.

This clonotype was counted only a few times. Germline is not matched at one junction end, which may reflect a read error. The chain couples TRBV11-3 to TRBJ2-3, with TRBD2 identical over 9 bases. The CDR3 contains 15 residues. Germline V gene lookup returns CDR1 SGHNT and CDR2 YENEEA. The CDR3 DNA follows: TGTGCCAGCAGTTTAGGACTAGCGACCACAGATACGCAGTATTTT. It yields the protein CASSLGLATTDTQYF.

This clonotype showed up just a few times. The V call is TRBV10-3, the J call TRBJ2-5, with a weak D call TRBD2 (5 bases). The CDR3 is made up of 14 amino acids. The germline V and J ends were trimmed by 3 bases and 4 bases, with 12 bases remaining between them. Germline V gene lookup returns CDR1 ENHRY and CDR2 SYGVKD. The CDR3 DNA is TGTGCCATCAGTGACCCTCGGGAAAGAGAGACCCAGTACTTC. It encodes CAISDPRERETQYF.

This clonotype has at least ten counts. This chain connects TRBV5-1 to TRBJ1-2, with a tentative D call TRBD1 (5 bases). There are 12 residues in the CDR3. Trimming removed 5 bases at V and 1 base at J, with 6 bases between. Germline CDR1 SGHRS, CDR2 YFSETQ. The CDR3 spells CASRDSNYGYTF. Written as DNA, the CDR3 is TGCGCCAGCAGAGACAGTAACTATGGCTACACCTTC. Full variable domain (rest looked up from reference TRBV5-1 and TRBJ1-2): KAGVTQTPRYLIKTRGQQVTLSCSPISGHRSVSWYQQTPGQGLQFLFEYFSETQRNKGNFPGRFSGRQFSNSRSEMNVSTLELGDSALYLCASRDSNYGYTFGSGTRLTVV.

By proportion, this clonotype is medium-sized. This chain links TRBV7-9 with TRBJ2-7, with 9 bases fitting TRBD1. V was clipped by 4 bases and J by 7 bases; unmatched bases: 8. CDR1 and CDR2 from the germline V gene are SEHNR and FQNEAQ (reference sequence). The CDR3 loop spans 14 amino acids. CDR3 region: CASSWGQGKEEQYF. DNA of the CDR3: TGTGCCAGCAGCTGGGGACAGGGTAAAGAGGAGCAGTACTTC.

This clonotype came up many times. V is TRBV12-3 or TRBV12-4 and J is TRBJ2-1; the match to TRBD2 covers 8 bases. CDR3 length equals 15 residues. V lost 7 bases and J lost 4; bases outside the gene matches: 9. CDR3 amino acids: CASNPGGGLYNEQFF. CDR3 bases: TGTGCCAGCAATCCCGGGGGGGGGCTATACAATGAGCAGTTCTTC.

This clonotype was seen more than once but under ten times. The chain joins TRBV20-1 to TRBJ2-5, with TRBD1 matching 7 bases. This CDR3 comprises 13 residues. Trimming took 5 bases from V and 5 from J; bases not matched to a gene: 8. CDR1 DFQATT and CDR2 SNEGSKA come from the germline V gene (reference sequence). For the CDR3, the DNA is TGCAGTGCTGAATACAGGGGTGGGGAGACCCAGTACTTC. Its protein is CSAEYRGGETQYF.

The genes are TRBV7-9 and TRBJ1-1; D is undetermined. The germline V gene encodes CDR1 SEHNR and CDR2 FQNEAQ (reference sequence). CDR3 length: 14 residues. V was clipped by 5 bases and J by 1 base, with 11 bases between them. The CDR3 here is CASSRGGGNTEAFF. The CDR3 region has the DNA TGTGCCAGCAGCCGCGGAGGCGGGAACACTGAAGCTTTCTTT. The full variable domain, with the rest looked up from reference TRBV7-9 and TRBJ1-1, is DTGVSQNPRHKITKRGQNVTFRCDPISEHNRLYWYRQTLGQGPEFLTYFQNEAQLEKSRLLSDRFSAERPKGSFSTLEIQRTEQGDSAMYLCASSRGGGNTEAFFGQGTRLTVV.

Remarks on this clonotype: Being one base from a much bigger clone, this may be a read error. The V call is TRBV29-1, the J call TRBJ1-2; possible D gene TRBD1, 5 bases. Germline V gives CDR1 SQVTM, CDR2 ANQGSEA. The CDR3 is made up of 13 amino acids. In nucleotides, the CDR3 is TGCAGCGCCGACGACAGATCTAACTATGGCTACCCCTTC. This codes for CSADDRSNYGYPF.

Ten or more counts support this clonotype. The CDR3 spells CSADPGLAGGSDTQYF. The CDR3 nucleotides are TGCAGCGCAGACCCGGGACTAGCGGGAGGATCAGATACGCAGTATTTT. V and J are TRBV29-1 and TRBJ2-3, with TRBD2 matching 15 bases. Germline-derived CDR1 and CDR2 are SQVTM and ANQGSEA. J gave up 4 bases and V 7 bases, and 9 bases lay outside the gene matches. This CDR3 has 16 residues.

This chain joins TRBV12-3 or TRBV12-4 and TRBJ2-1; D is ambiguous. Trimming removed 8 bases from V and 7 bases from J, with 15 bases in between. The CDR3 is made up of 13 amino acids. CDR3: CASLGNQKNEQFF. Here the CDR3 DNA reads TGTGCCAGCCTGGGAAACCAAAAAAATGAGCAGTTCTTC.

About this clonotype itself: A read error may explain this, as a much larger clone is one base away. The CDR3: CANKTSGSYEQFF. In nucleotides, the CDR3 is TGTGCCAACAAAACCAGCGGGAGTTATGAGCAGTTCTTC. The V and J genes are TRBV6-5 and TRBJ2-1, with 8 bases matching TRBD2. CDR3 size: 13 residues. J lost 8 bases, V lost 10 bases, and 10 bases had no gene match. The germline V gene encodes CDR1 MNHEY and CDR2 SVGAGI.

This clonotype was counted at least ten times. The chain uses TRBV6-5 and TRBJ1-3; TRBD1 matches at 8 bases. The germline V gene encodes CDR1 MNHEY and CDR2 SVGAGI. CDR3 size: 14 residues. The V segment lost 6 bases and the J segment 2 bases; nucleotides outside the gene matches: 3. This CDR3 is CASRPTGAGNTIYF. DNA of the CDR3: TGTGCCAGCAGGCCGACAGGGGCTGGAAACACCATATATTTT.

This clonotype has a handful of counts. The rearrangement joins TRBV20-1 to TRBJ2-1, with D perhaps matching TRBD1 (5 bases). CDR1 is DFQATT and CDR2 is SNEGSKA in the germline V gene (reference sequence). The CDR3 is 12 amino acids. V was pared by 2 bases and J by 7 bases, with 9 bases between. The CDR3: CSARSDKNEQFF. The CDR3 nucleotides are TGCAGTGCTAGATCGGACAAGAATGAGCAGTTCTTC.